This TCR beta chain was found in a study of cytomegalovirus exposure and HLA in healthy donors. Study observations and caveats: In the 95 to 150 validation repertoires, about 94% of cluster scores exceeded 0, per a later analysis.

As concerns this clone: Antigen unknown.

Here immunoSEQ multiplex PCR was the method, and the copy in TCRdb shows in-frame clones only, minus some. The data hold 90,000 to 150,000 clones, with about nine tenths observed a single time. The sequencing sample was made of PBMCs. This receptor was identified in a man aged 18 to 30 in good health and CMV-seronegative.

The CDR3 DNA reads as TGTGCCAGCAGCTTGGCCGCTAGCGGGGGGCCCTACGAGCAGTACTTC. It specifies CASSLAASGGPYEQYF. The J gene is TRBJ2-7, the V gene TRBV5-5; 11 nucleotides agree with TRBD2. In germline, CDR1 is SGHKS, CDR2 YYEKEE (reference sequence). The CDR3 covers 16 residues. With V trimmed by 0 bases and J by 2 bases, 4 bases remained unmatched.